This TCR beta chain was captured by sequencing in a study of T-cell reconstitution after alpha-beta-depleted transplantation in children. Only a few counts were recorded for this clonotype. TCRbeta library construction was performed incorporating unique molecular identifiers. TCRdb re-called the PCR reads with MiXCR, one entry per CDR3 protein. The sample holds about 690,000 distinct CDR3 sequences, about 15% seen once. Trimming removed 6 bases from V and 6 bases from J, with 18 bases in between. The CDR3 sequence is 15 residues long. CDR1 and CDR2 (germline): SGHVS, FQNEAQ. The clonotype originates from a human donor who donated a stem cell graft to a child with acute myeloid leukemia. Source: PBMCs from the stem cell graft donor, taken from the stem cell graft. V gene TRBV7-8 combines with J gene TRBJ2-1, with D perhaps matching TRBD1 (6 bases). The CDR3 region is CASSQNRVLGNEQFF. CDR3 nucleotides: TGTGCCAGCAGTCAAAACAGGGTTCTGGGCAATGAGCAGTTCTTC.